The sequence of this T cell receptor (beta chain) was determined in a study of blood T cell repertoires in COVID-19. Authors' methods: Scientists estimated how many nucleated cells there were by amplifying reference gene primers. Data came from immunoSEQ multiplex PCR; TCRdb stores just in-frame clones and leaves some out. V and J calls and clone size follow that table, whereas D and trimming were derived from the DNA. This sample has roughly 170,000 clones, with over 65% found just once. Cohort assignment relied on participant-reported clinical history. Input material: PBMCs or T cells enriched from blood (not recorded which). This clonotype was sampled from a woman between 50 and 59 years old who had recovered from COVID-19.

CDR3 amino acids: CASSTRTGGYTF. CDR3 DNA sequence: TGTGCCAGTAGTACCCGGACGGGAGGCTACACCTTC. The chain combines TRBV19 with TRBJ1-2; D is unresolved. Between the trimmed V and J ends, which lost 4 bases and 8 bases, there was a span of 11 bases. In germline, CDR1 is LNHDA, CDR2 SQIVND (reference sequence). The CDR3 consists of 12 residues. The full variable domain, with the rest looked up from reference TRBV19 and TRBJ1-2, is DGGITQSPKYLFRKEGQNVTLSCEQNLNHDAMYWYRQDPGQGLRLIYYSQIVNDFQKGDIAEGYSVSREKKESFPLTVTSAQKNPTAFYLCASSTRTGGYTFGSGTRLTVV.